This T cell receptor beta chain was captured in a study of beta chain features in type 1 diabetes. General study findings and limits: In all four CD4+ subsets, TCRB CDR3 length was significantly, moderately reduced in type 1 diabetes.

This CDR3 contains 16 residues. Comments on this clone: Its cognate antigen is unknown.

Expressed TCRB transcripts were sequenced after all isolated RNA was converted to cDNA. Method: immunoSEQ multiplex PCR; TCRdb's copy keeps in-frame clones and lacks some. The sample comprises 45,000 to 60,000 clones, about 60% of which are singletons, and roughly 0.3% rests with the top ten. Sequencing was carried out using stem cell memory CD4+ T cells from blood. V and J are TRBV12-2 and TRBJ2-7; the table's D call TRBD2 went unverified against the DNA. TRBV12-2 counts as a pseudogene. This receptor was taken from a woman in her 30s with type 1 diabetes. CDR3 protein: CASRTQPGLARLEQYF. The CDR3 DNA reads as TGTGCAAGTCGCACCCAGCCGGGACTAGCCAGGCTCGAGCAGTACTTC.